These 24 T cell receptor beta chains share one sample of origin, sequenced in a study of T cell responses to AZD1222 COVID-19 vaccine. The data were produced by immunoSEQ multiplex PCR, yet TCRdb's version contains in-frame clones alone and is incomplete. The sample has about 88,000 clones; less than 90% are singletons. Sequencing was performed on peripheral blood, taken 28 days after the second AZD1222 dose. Every receptor here comes from an adult who received the AZD1222 COVID-19 vaccine.

The V and J genes are TRBV11-2 and TRBJ2-7; TRBD2 aligns across 10 bases. V was pared by 5 bases and J by 9 bases, with 10 bases of the junction left unmatched. The germline V gene encodes CDR1 SGHAT and CDR2 FQNNGV. The CDR3 length is 14 residues. The CDR3 region is CASSPGTSAFVQYF. CDR3 nucleotides: TGTGCCAGCAGCCCCGGGACTAGCGCTTTTGTGCAGTACTTC. The complete variable domain, with remaining parts taken from reference TRBV11-2 and TRBJ2-7, reads EAGVAQSPRYKIIEKRQSVAFWCNPISGHATLYWYQQILGQGPKLLIQFQNNGVVDDSQLPKDRFSAERLKGVDSTLKIQPAKLEDSAVYLCASSPGTSAFVQYFGPGTRLTVT.

This chain connects TRBV9 to TRBJ1-3; D not resolved. Germline lookup yields CDR1 SGDLS and CDR2 YYNGEE. The CDR3 contains 14 residues. V gave up 0 bases and J gave up 2 bases, with 6 bases separating them. CDR3 coding DNA: TGTGCCAGCAGCGTAGGCATCCCTGGAAACACCATATATTTT. Protein sequence: CASSVGIPGNTIYF.

J is TRBJ2-2 and V is TRBV5-1; 11 bases are shared with TRBD1. The CDR3 has 20 amino acids. CDR1 is SGHRS, CDR2 YFSETQ, per germline. V lost 0 bases and J lost 3; bases outside the gene matches: 13. The CDR3 loop is CASSLARTGGLRRDTGELFF. The CDR3 DNA reads as TGCGCCAGCAGCTTGGCTCGGACAGGGGGCCTACGACGGGACACCGGGGAGCTGTTTTTT. Variable domain in full (rest from reference TRBV5-1 and TRBJ2-2): KAGVTQTPRYLIKTRGQQVTLSCSPISGHRSVSWYQQTPGQGLQFLFEYFSETQRNKGNFPGRFSGRQFSNSRSEMNVSTLELGDSALYLCASSLARTGGLRRDTGELFFGEGSRLTVL.

The chain couples TRBV10-1 to TRBJ1-2, with D possibly matching TRBD1 (6 bases). The CDR3 totals 13 residues. Trimming pared 6 bases from V and 7 bases from J, leaving 15 bases between. Germline-derived CDR1 and CDR2 are WNHNN and SYGVQD (reference sequence). The chain's CDR3 is CASSLYRDGGYTF. Written as DNA, the CDR3 is TGCGCCAGCAGCCTATACAGGGATGGTGGCTACACCTTC.

The chain combines TRBV18 with TRBJ1-1; possible D gene TRBD1, 6 bases. CDR3 length: 15 residues. Germline CDR1 and CDR2: KGHSH and LQKENI. V lost 0 bases and J lost 1, with 9 bases in between. As DNA, the CDR3 is TGTGCCAGCTCACCACCCGGACAGACGAACACTGAAGCTTTCTTT. Protein product: CASSPPGQTNTEAFF.

This clone occurred once. The J gene is TRBJ1-4, the V gene TRBV18; no reliable D call. CDR3 length: 14 amino acids. Trimming stripped 1 base from V and 0 bases from J, with 3 bases between. Germline V CDR1 and CDR2: KGHSH, LQKENI. The CDR3 loop reads CASSPRSTNEKLFF. Here the CDR3 DNA reads TGTGCCAGCTCACCACGATCAACTAATGAAAAACTGTTTTTT. Combining the CDR3 with reference TRBV18 and TRBJ1-4 gives the whole variable domain NAGVMQNPRHLVRRRGQEARLRCSPMKGHSHVYWYRQLPEEGLKFMVYLQKENIIDESGMPKERFSAEFPKEGPSILRIQQVVRGDSAAYFCASSPRSTNEKLFFGSGTQLSVL.

The chain couples TRBV7-9 to TRBJ1-1; 8 positions match TRBD1. The germline V gene has CDR1 SEHNR and CDR2 FQNEAQ (reference sequence). This CDR3 region has 14 residues. V was clipped by 6 bases and J by 5 bases; unmatched bases: 8. CDR3 in amino acids: CASSSGGRGTEAFF. The CDR3 nucleotides read TGTGCCAGCAGTTCAGGGGGCCGAGGAACTGAAGCTTTCTTT.

The V call is TRBV7-2, the J call TRBJ1-1; D might be TRBD1 (6 bases). Trimming removed 5 bases from V and 2 bases from J, with 15 bases in between. The CDR3 covers 15 residues. Looked up from germline, CDR1 is SGHTA and CDR2 is FQGNSA. The DNA for the CDR3 is TGTGCCAGCAGCCTACAGGGAAGTCTCAACACTGAAGCTTTCTTT. The encoded protein is CASSLQGSLNTEAFF.

V gene TRBV18 combines with J gene TRBJ2-3; D assignment may be TRBD1 or TRBD2 (6 bases each). The germline CDR1 and CDR2 sequences are KGHSH and LQKENI. CDR3 length: 16 amino acids. Trimming took 6 bases from V and 5 from J, leaving 21 bases between them. The CDR3 protein is CASSRGPRTSGDTQYF. DNA for the CDR3: TGTGCCAGCTCCCGGGGGCCGAGAACTAGTGGAGATACGCAGTATTTT.

V and J are TRBV6-5 and TRBJ1-2; D gene unclear. From germline, CDR1 is MNHEY and CDR2 SVGAGI. V was pared by 4 bases and J by 4 bases, with 7 bases between. This CDR3 has 12 residues. The CDR3 bases are TGTGCCAGCAGTTCAGAGGCCTATGGCTACACCTTC. This sequence encodes CASSSEAYGYTF.

V is TRBV7-9 and J is TRBJ2-3; D call uncertain. V lost 0 bases and J lost 2, with 12 bases in between. CDR3 size: 16 residues. Germline V gene data show CDR1 as SEHNR and CDR2 as FQNEAQ (reference sequence). The CDR3 loop reads CASSLALVGHTDTQYF. The CDR3 DNA follows: TGTGCCAGCAGCTTAGCGCTAGTAGGGCACACAGATACGCAGTATTTT.

The chain has TRBV6-1 and TRBJ2-1; 7 bases align to TRBD2. V was pared by 2 bases and J by 3 bases, with 7 bases of the junction left unmatched. This CDR3 has 16 amino acids. Germline V CDR1 and CDR2: MNHNS, SASEGT. DNA of the CDR3: TGTGCCAGCAGTGAATACGGCGGGGGTTTCTACAATGAGCAGTTCTTC. It encodes CASSEYGGGFYNEQFF.

This chain connects TRBV3-1 (or the pseudogene TRBV3-2) to TRBJ2-7; the match to TRBD1 covers 7 bases. The CDR3 length is 13 residues. After removal of 4 bases from V and 4 bases from J, the junction contained 4 bases not matched to a gene. Germline lookup yields CDR1 LGHDT and CDR2 YNNKEL (reference sequence). CDR3 sequence (DNA): TGTGCCAGCAGCCGACAGGGTCCTTACGAGCAGTACTTC. Translated: CASSRQGPYEQYF.

CDR3 nucleotides: TGTGCCAGCAGCGTAGGTGGCCTAGCGGGGGGGCCGGGTGAGCAGTTCTTC. Protein sequence: CASSVGGLAGGPGEQFF. V is TRBV9 and J is TRBJ2-1; 12 bases fit TRBD2. This CDR3 comprises 17 residues. After removal of 0 bases from V and 9 bases from J, the junction contained 10 bases not matched to a gene. CDR1 SGDLS and CDR2 YYNGEE come from the germline V gene.

This chain joins TRBV6-1 and TRBJ1-1; possible D gene TRBD1, 5 bases. The V gene lost 1 base and the J gene lost 1 base, with 10 bases spanning the gap. The germline gives CDR1 MNHNS, CDR2 SASEGT. The CDR3 is made up of 15 amino acids. The CDR3 protein is CASSEGGGWNTEAFF. The CDR3 DNA is TGTGCCAGCAGTGAAGGGGGGGGTTGGAACACTGAAGCTTTCTTT.

The V call is TRBV7-9, the J call TRBJ1-3; the D gene is possibly TRBD1 (6 bases). The germline V gene has CDR1 SEHNR and CDR2 FQNEAQ (reference sequence). The V end lost 6 bases, the J end lost 2 bases, and 14 bases lay between the germline ends. The CDR3 spans 15 residues. The CDR3 sequence: CASRLQGRAGNTIYF. The CDR3 nucleotides are TGTGCCAGCAGACTACAGGGTCGGGCTGGAAACACCATATATTTT.

J is TRBJ1-2 and V is TRBV19; 7 nucleotides line up with TRBD1. The CDR3 extends over 17 amino acids. The germline CDR1 and CDR2 sequences are LNHDA and SQIVND (reference sequence). The junction had 14 bases not matched to a gene; V was cut back by 7 bases and J by 0 bases. This chain's CDR3 is CASKGLGRGPSNYGYTF. The CDR3 nucleotides read TGTGCCAGTAAGGGCCTGGGTAGGGGGCCCTCTAACTATGGCTACACCTTC.

The V and J genes are TRBV5-6 and TRBJ1-2, with 7 positions matching TRBD1. Per the germline V gene, CDR1 is SGHDT and CDR2 is YYEEEE. V was clipped by 1 base and J by 4 bases; unmatched bases: 7. The CDR3 loop spans 15 amino acids. CDR3 sequence: CASSLYPGQPYGYTF. The CDR3 DNA follows: TGTGCCAGCAGCTTGTATCCGGGACAGCCCTATGGCTACACCTTC.

This clone came up a few times. J is TRBJ2-2 and V is TRBV9; 7 nucleotides match TRBD1. There are 13 residues in the CDR3. The germline V gene has CDR1 SGDLS and CDR2 YYNGEE. The V segment lost 0 bases and the J segment 9 bases; nucleotides outside the gene matches: 2. Written as DNA, the CDR3 is TGTGCCAGCAGCGTAGAGGGGGCTAGGGAGCTGTTTTTT. Protein product: CASSVEGARELFF.

The rearrangement joins TRBV7-3 to TRBJ1-1, with 8 bases aligning to TRBD1. V dropped 4 bases and J dropped 1; count of bases not matched to a gene: 2. The germline V gene has CDR1 SGHTA and CDR2 FQGTGA. The CDR3 is made up of 14 amino acids. This CDR3 reads CASSSQGGNTEAFF. As DNA, the CDR3 is TGTGCCAGCAGCTCACAGGGGGGGAACACTGAAGCTTTCTTT.

This clone was counted only a few times. The chain uses TRBV7-2 and TRBJ1-6; D call uncertain. Germline values: CDR1 SGHTA, CDR2 FQGNSA. V shed 3 bases and J shed 7 bases, with 10 bases lying between them. This CDR3 spans 14 amino acids. CDR3 protein: CASSLRAENSPLHF. The CDR3 region has the DNA TGTGCCAGCAGCTTGAGGGCCGAGAATTCACCCCTCCACTTT.

The genes are TRBV5-4 and TRBJ2-2; D ambiguous. The CDR3 length is 15 residues. V lost 0 bases, J lost 2 bases, and 8 bases lay in between. CDR1 is SGHNT, CDR2 YYREEE, per germline (reference sequence). CDR3 in DNA: TGTGCCAGCAGCTTGGACCCGTCCAACACCGGGGAGCTGTTTTTT. Translating it yields CASSLDPSNTGELFF.

The V and J genes are TRBV20-1 and TRBJ2-7, with D tentatively TRBD2 (6 bases). The CDR3 consists of 11 residues. CDR1 is DFQATT and CDR2 is SNEGSKA in the germline V gene (reference sequence). Trimming left V 5 bases short and J 6 bases short, with 11 bases between. The CDR3 protein is CSALFSGEQYF. CDR3 sequence (DNA): TGCAGTGCTCTTTTTAGCGGCGAGCAGTACTTC.

The CDR3 sequence: CAISDRGTFNEQFF. CDR3 nucleotides: TGTGCCATCAGTGATAGGGGGACATTCAATGAGCAGTTCTTC. The chain links TRBV10-3 to TRBJ2-1; TRBD1 might be the D (6 bases). The CDR3 spans 14 residues. V lost 3 bases and J lost 6, with 12 bases in between. Germline CDR1 reads ENHRY; CDR2 reads SYGVKD.